This TCR beta chain was identified during a study of blood T cell repertoires in COVID-19. On the study more broadly: Researchers got acute and convalescent COVID-19 samples from the United States, Italy and Spain. T cells, B-cell-depleted T cells, or PBMCs supplied cDNA or gDNA.

This clone came up once. In the authors' workflow: Reference gene primer amplification gave estimated nucleated cell counts. Data came from immunoSEQ multiplex PCR; TCRdb stores just in-frame clones and leaves some out. Clone size and the V and J calls come from that table; the DNA yielded D and trimming. The table shows some 220,000 clones, with around 84% occurring only once. The receptor was derived from a human donor in a cohort sampled during active COVID-19. Sample: peripheral blood.

The DNA of the CDR3 is TGTGCCAGCAGCGGGACAGGGAACGGTAATGAAAAACTGTTTTTT. Translating gives CASSGTGNGNEKLFF. The rearrangement links TRBV5-7 to TRBJ1-4; 9 bases match TRBD1. TRBV5-7 carries the ORF label, with uncertain function. The CDR3 length is 15 residues. The ends lost 4 bases at V and 4 bases at J; junction bases unmatched: 5.